A selection of T cell receptor beta chains follows, all from one sample in a study of T-cell reconstitution after alpha-beta-depleted transplantation in children. TCRdb reprocessed the PCR reads with MiXCR, giving one entry per CDR3 protein. Here the sample spans more than 90,000 distinct CDR3 sequences, 6.5% to 8.5% being singletons. Sample: PBMCs from the stem cell graft donor, taken from the stem cell graft. Receptors originate from a human donor who donated a stem cell graft to a child with congenital amegakaryocytic thrombocytopenia. Each CDR3 is given with its conserved first and last residue. A D gene is named only where the DNA matches it firmly. Not every row has a clone size; where given, it reads once, few, many or a size class.

j_gene | d_gene | v_gene | abundance | CDR3nt | CDR3aa
TRBJ1-1 | TRBD1 | TRBV7-6 | many | TGTGCCAGCAGCTCCCAATTAGGGACAGCGAACACTGAAGCTTTCTTT | CASSSQLGTANTEAFF
TRBJ2-5 | NA | TRBV25-1 | many | TGTGCCAGCAGTGACCCACCTCCCGGAAAAGAGACCCAGTACTTC | CASSDPPPGKETQYF
TRBJ2-3 | NA | TRBV20-1 | many | TGCAGTGCTCGAAAAGGGGGGGTGAGCACAGATACGCAGTATTTT | CSARKGGVSTDTQYF
TRBJ1-1 | NA | TRBV29-1 | few | TGCAGCGTGGAAGGGATGGCTGAAGCTTTCTTT | CSVEGMAEAFF
TRBJ1-2 | TRBD1 | TRBV5-1 | many | TGCGCCAGCAGCTTGGAGAGGGGACAGGCTGGATTGGGCTACACCTTC | CASSLERGQAGLGYTF
TRBJ1-2 | TRBD1 | TRBV5-6 | many | TGTGCCAGCAGCTTGTGGGGCACAGGGGGCGCGAAGGGCTACACCTTC | CASSLWGTGGAKGYTF
TRBJ2-3 | NA | TRBV7-2 | many | TGTGCCAGCAGCTCCTTGCCTAGCACAGATACGCAGTATTTT | CASSSLPSTDTQYF
TRBJ1-2 | TRBD1 | TRBV20-1 | many | TGCAGTGCCCCTAGGGACAGGCAACGTTATGGCTACACCTTC | CSAPRDRQRYGYTF
TRBJ2-5 | NA | TRBV20-1 | few | TGCAGTGCTAGAGAGATGGGACGCCACCAAGAGACCCAGTACTTC | CSAREMGRHQETQYF
TRBJ2-3 | TRBD2 | TRBV6-5 | many | TGTGCCAGCAGTTATCGGACTAGCGGACACACAGATACGCAGTATTTT | CASSYRTSGHTDTQYF
TRBJ2-7 | TRBD2 | TRBV5-1 | many | TGCGCCAGCAGCCAGCCGAGCGGGAGGGAGGGCGAGCAGTACTTC | CASSQPSGREGEQYF
TRBJ2-7 | TRBD1 | TRBV3-1 | many | TGTGCCAGCAGCCAAGTCGTTGGACAGGGCTACGAGCAGTACTTC | CASSQVVGQGYEQYF
TRBJ2-7 | NA | TRBV12-5 | many | TGTGCTAGTGCCTCCGTCTGGGGGCTTAGGGCCTACGAGCAGTACTTC | CASASVWGLRAYEQYF
TRBJ1-1 | NA | TRBV7-2 | many | TGTGCCAGCAGCTTAGCGGCTATAGAGAACACTGAAGCTTTCTTT | CASSLAAIENTEAFF
TRBJ2-6 | NA | TRBV7-2 | few | TGTGCCAGCAGCTTAGATGCTGGGGCCAACGTCCTGACTTTC | CASSLDAGANVLTF
TRBJ2-1 | TRBD2 | TRBV2 | many | TGTGCCAGCAGTGAAGGGACTAGCGGGAGGGAGGGAGAGCAGTTCTTC | CASSEGTSGREGEQFF
TRBJ2-3 | NA | TRBV7-2 | many | TGTGCCAGCAGCCCCAAGTCCGCATTCACAGATACGCAGTATTTT | CASSPKSAFTDTQYF
TRBJ2-7 | TRBD1 | TRBV20-1 | NA | TGCAGTGCCGCAGGGACAGGGGTGAGCGAGCAGTACTTC | CSAAGTGVSEQYF
TRBJ1-1 | NA | TRBV29-1 | many | TGCAGCGTTGACACCGGGGGTTTGGTCATTGCTGAAGCTTTCTTT | CSVDTGGLVIAEAFF
TRBJ2-1 | TRBD2 | TRBV25-1 | many | TGTGCCAGCAGTGGCAGCGGGAGGGTAACTGAGCAGTTCTTC | CASSGSGRVTEQFF
TRBJ1-2 | NA | TRBV5-1 | many | TGCGCCAGCAGCTTGGGCTCCGACGGGCGACTTTATGGCTACACCTTC | CASSLGSDGRLYGYTF
TRBJ1-2 | NA | TRBV7-9 | few | TGTGCCAGCAGCTTAGTAGGCGGTGGCTACACCTTC | CASSLVGGGYTF
TRBJ1-5 | TRBD1 | TRBV12-3/TRBV12-4 | many | TGTGCCAGCACCTTAGGACAGGGAGAACAGCCCCAGCATTTT | CASTLGQGEQPQHF
TRBJ1-1 | TRBD1 | TRBV7-9 | NA | TGTGCCAGCAGTCCCTCGGAGGGGGCATCACGGACTGAAGCTTTCTTT | CASSPSEGASRTEAFF
TRBJ1-2 | NA | TRBV18 | many | TGTGCCAGCTCACCAGACCGGCAGTTGGGCTACACCTTC | CASSPDRQLGYTF
TRBJ2-3 | TRBD1 | TRBV30 | many | TGTGCCTGGAGTGTACAGGGGGCAGATACGCAGTATTTT | CAWSVQGADTQYF
TRBJ1-3 | NA | TRBV7-6 | few | TGTGCCAGCAGCCCCGGCGTCCGCTCTGGAAACACCATATATTTT | CASSPGVRSGNTIYF
TRBJ2-1 | TRBD2 | TRBV5-1 | few | TGCGCCAGCAGCTTTCGGGCCGCGGGGGAAACCTACAATGAGCAGTTCTTC | CASSFRAAGETYNEQFF
TRBJ2-5 | TRBD2 | TRBV20-1 | many | TGCAGTGCTAGAGATGGCGGGGGGACGGAGACCCAGTACTTC | CSARDGGGTETQYF
TRBJ1-1 | NA | TRBV20-1 | many | TGCAGTGCTAGAGACTCCCCTGACACTGAAGCTTTCTTT | CSARDSPDTEAFF
TRBJ1-4 | NA | TRBV7-9 | many | TGTGCCAGCAGCTTAGACCTTTATAATGAAAAACTGTTTTTT | CASSLDLYNEKLFF
TRBJ2-3 | TRBD2 | TRBV29-1 | many | TGCAGCGTTGAGGGCGGGGGGCTCGATACGCAGTATTTT | CSVEGGGLDTQYF
TRBJ2-1 | TRBD2 | TRBV7-9 | many | TGTGCCAGCAGCGACCGGATAGCGGGAAACAATGAGCAGTTCTTC | CASSDRIAGNNEQFF
TRBJ2-1 | NA | TRBV11-2 | many | TGTGCCAGCAGCCCAAACTCTCTACCAGGACACAATGAGCAGTTCTTC | CASSPNSLPGHNEQFF
TRBJ1-5 | NA | TRBV29-1 | many | TGCAGCGTGACGATCGGGGGCAATCAGCCCCAGCATTTT | CSVTIGGNQPQHF
TRBJ1-3 | TRBD1 | TRBV7-9 | many | TGTGCCAGCAGCGTCACCGGGACAGGGGGAAACACCATATATTTT | CASSVTGTGGNTIYF
TRBJ2-2 | NA | TRBV5-8 | many | TGTGCCAGCAGCTTGTCGCAGGGTACCGGGGAGCTGTTTTTT | CASSLSQGTGELFF
TRBJ2-7 | NA | TRBV7-3 | many | TGTGCCAGCAGCTTAGACAGGCGACGGGAGCAGTACTTC | CASSLDRRREQYF
TRBJ2-7 | NA | TRBV11-2 | many | TGTGCCAGCAGCTTAGATCCGGGGGTCTCGGAGCAGTACTTC | CASSLDPGVSEQYF
TRBJ1-4 | NA | TRBV7-2 | NA | TGTGCCAGCAGCTTATTTTTTTCGGGATGGACTAATGAAAAACTGTTTTTT | CASSLFFSGWTNEKLFF
TRBJ2-1 | TRBD2 | TRBV24-1 | many | TGTGCCACCAGTGATAGGAGCGGGAGCTCCTACAATGAGCAGTTCTTC | CATSDRSGSSYNEQFF
TRBJ1-4 | NA | TRBV15 | many | TGTGCCACCAGCAGAGATTCAGGGGCGGGTGAAAAACTGTTTTTT | CATSRDSGAGEKLFF
TRBJ2-7 | NA | TRBV29-1 | many | TGCAGCGTTTCCCGGGGAGCCAACGAGCAGTACTTC | CSVSRGANEQYF
TRBJ1-2 | NA | TRBV5-6 | many | TGTGCCAGCAGCTTGGGCCAGGGAGGCGCTAACTATGGCTACACCTTC | CASSLGQGGANYGYTF
TRBJ1-4 | NA | TRBV28 | many | TGTGCCAGCAGTTCCCCGAACCAACAGGGCGGATACGGGACTAATGAAAAACTGTTTTTT | CASSSPNQQGGYGTNEKLFF
TRBJ1-1 | NA | TRBV5-1 | many | TGCGCCAGCAGCTTGGGGACAGCCACTGAAGCTTTCTTT | CASSLGTATEAFF
TRBJ2-2 | TRBD1 | TRBV7-2 | many | TGTGCCAGCAGCCTCGACAGGGCAGGGGGGGAGCTGTTTTTT | CASSLDRAGGELFF
TRBJ2-2 | NA | TRBV20-1 | many | TGCAGTGCTAGCCCCGGGGGTTCGAACACCGGGGAGCTGTTTTTT | CSASPGGSNTGELFF
TRBJ2-7 | NA | TRBV5-6 | NA | TGTGCCATGGGCTTTGGGCTAATCTACGAGCAGTACTTC | CAMGFGLIYEQYF
TRBJ2-4 | NA | TRBV28 | many | TGTGCCAGCAGTTTACCTATGGGCCTAGCCAAAAACATTCAGTACTTC | CASSLPMGLAKNIQYF
TRBJ1-6 | NA | TRBV7-2 | many | TGTGCCAGCAGCTTAGCCCTGGGAGGGAGTTCACCCCTCCACTTT | CASSLALGGSSPLHF
TRBJ2-3 | NA | TRBV5-5 | many | TGTGCCAGCAGCTTGGGGGCACCTAGCACAGATACGCAGTATTTT | CASSLGAPSTDTQYF
TRBJ2-1 | NA | TRBV11-2 | many | TGTGCCAGCAGCCTTAGGCGGGGCGGAAGGCTTTCCTACAATGAGCAGTTCTTC | CASSLRRGGRLSYNEQFF
TRBJ2-5 | NA | TRBV6-1 | many | TGTGCCAGCAGCGATTCGCTAGCCCAAGGGACCCAGTACTTC | CASSDSLAQGTQYF
TRBJ1-1 | TRBD1 | TRBV6-1 | many | TGTGCCAGCAGTGGACAGGGGAGCGCTGAAGCTTTCTTT | CASSGQGSAEAFF
TRBJ2-3 | NA | TRBV5-1 | many | TGCGCCAGCAGCTTGGACAGTTCTAGCACAGATACGCAGTATTTT | CASSLDSSSTDTQYF
TRBJ1-2 | NA | TRBV6-6 | many | TGTGCCAGCAGCCAACTAAGTTCCTATGGCTACACCTTC | CASSQLSSYGYTF
TRBJ2-1 | NA | TRBV6-1 | many | TGTGCCAGCAGTACAACGTACAATGAGCAGTTCTTC | CASSTTYNEQFF
TRBJ2-7 | TRBD1 | TRBV5-1 | many | TGCGCCAGCAGCCCCGGGACAGGGTCCTACGAGCAGTACTTC | CASSPGTGSYEQYF
TRBJ1-2 | NA | TRBV6-2/TRBV6-3 | many | TGTGCCAGCAGTAATACGGACTATGGCTACACCTTC | CASSNTDYGYTF